The rows below give T cell receptor beta chains drawn from one sample of a study of neoadjuvant anti-PD-1 for oral cavity cancer. Repertoires were generated with immunoSEQ multiplex PCR, while TCRdb's copy carries only in-frame clones and drops some. This table holds around 68,000 clones, approximately 87% found once. The sample consisted of PBMCs, taken after nivolumab (anti-PD-1) treatment. The source is a person between 40 and 85 years old with oral cavity squamous cell carcinoma. CDR3s include the opening cysteine and the closing phenylalanine or tryptophan. D genes are given only for firm matches. Size is stated for part of the rows, as once, few or many counts, or as a class when the clone is expanded.

D gene,clone size,V gene,J gene,CDR3 DNA,CDR3 protein
TRBD2,once,TRBV5-4,TRBJ2-7,TGTGCCAGCCGGCTAGCGGGGAGCTACGAGCAGTACTTC,CASRLAGSYEQYF
-,-,TRBV4-1,TRBJ1-4,TGCGCCAGCAGCCAATTTCCAGGGAAAAATGAAAAACTGTTTTTT,CASSQFPGKNEKLFF
-,-,TRBV7-9,TRBJ1-1,TGTGCCAGCAGCTTAGTTTCTGGCACTGAAGCTTTCTTT,CASSLVSGTEAFF
TRBD1,-,TRBV5-1,TRBJ1-3,TGCGCCAGCATGAAGGGGGACAGGGGGACTGGAAACACCATATATTTT,CASMKGDRGTGNTIYF
-,-,TRBV28,TRBJ2-7,TGTGCCAGCAGCGGAGGGTTCTACGAGCAGTACTTC,CASSGGFYEQYF
-,-,TRBV4-1,TRBJ2-6,TGCGCCAGCAGCCAAGGCCATATACTCTCTGGGGCCAACGTCCTGACTTTC,CASSQGHILSGANVLTF
TRBD1,few,TRBV5-1,TRBJ1-3,TGCGCCAGCAGTCCGGGACAGCTAGGAAACACCATATATTTT,CASSPGQLGNTIYF
-,once,TRBV4-1,TRBJ1-1,TGCGCCAGCAGCCATCGGCGAAACTGGGGGGGTAACACTGAAGCTTTCTTT,CASSHRRNWGGNTEAFF
-,-,TRBV20-1,TRBJ1-5,TGCAGTGCTAGAGATGGGGAGCCCCAGCATTTT,CSARDGEPQHF
-,few,TRBV6-5,TRBJ1-1,TGTGCCAGCAGCTACGACAGGACGAACACTGAAGCTTTCTTT,CASSYDRTNTEAFF
TRBD2,-,TRBV4-1,TRBJ2-1,TGCGCCAGCAGCCAGAACGGACTAGCGGTAAACAATGAGCAGTTCTTC,CASSQNGLAVNNEQFF
-,-,TRBV14,TRBJ2-7,TGTGCCAGCAGCCAAGGGGAATCTCCCCGGCCCTACGAGCAGTACTTC,CASSQGESPRPYEQYF
-,-,TRBV6-5,TRBJ2-7,TGTGCCAGCAGTGCCAGACTTGACTACGAGCAGTACTTC,CASSARLDYEQYF
-,-,TRBV10-3,TRBJ1-2,TGTGCCATCAGTGACCCTGACAGATATGGCTACACCTTC,CAISDPDRYGYTF
TRBD1,-,TRBV5-4,TRBJ1-1,TGTGCCAGCAGCTGGGACAGGGGCCAGAACACTGAAGCTTTCTTT,CASSWDRGQNTEAFF
-,once,TRBV27,TRBJ2-2,TGTGCCAGCATCTCACGGGGAGGAGATAGCACCGGGGAGCTGTTTTTT,CASISRGGDSTGELFF
TRBD1,-,TRBV25-1,TRBJ1-1,TGTGCCAGCAGTAGGGGACAGTTGAACACTGAAGCTTTCTTT,CASSRGQLNTEAFF
TRBD2,-,TRBV2,TRBJ2-7,TGTGCCAGCAACCGGGACTATAGATCCTACGAGCAGTACTTC,CASNRDYRSYEQYF
-,once,TRBV5-1,TRBJ2-6,TGCGCCAGCAGCCCAGGCCGGTGGGTTGATTCTGGGGCCAACGTCCTGACTTTC,CASSPGRWVDSGANVLTF
-,-,TRBV6-5,TRBJ2-3,TGTGCCAGCAGTTACGGTCAGGGTACCGATACGCAGTATTTT,CASSYGQGTDTQYF
TRBD1,-,TRBV28,TRBJ2-7,TGTGCCAGCAGCCAAGCCGGGACAGGTATCTTCCACGAGCAGTACTTC,CASSQAGTGIFHEQYF
TRBD2,-,TRBV2,TRBJ2-1,TGTGCCAGCAGTGACAGGAAACAGTCGCGGGGGTCCTTTCCCCCCGATGAGCAGTTCTTC,CASSDRKQSRGSFPPDEQFF
TRBD2,-,TRBV6-5,TRBJ2-5,TGTGCCAGCAGTTACGGCGGGAGTTTAGAGACCCAGTACTTC,CASSYGGSLETQYF
TRBD2,-,TRBV30,TRBJ2-3,TGTGCCTGGAGTCGTGGGGGGGGAGATACGCAGTATTTT,CAWSRGGGDTQYF
TRBD1,-,TRBV11-2,TRBJ1-2,TGTGCCAGCAGCTTAAATCTCGGGACAGCAACATCCAGCTATGGCTACACCTTC,CASSLNLGTATSSYGYTF
TRBD2,-,TRBV9,TRBJ2-3,TGTGCCAGCAGCGCGACTAGCGGTCCTAGCACAGATACGCAGTATTTT,CASSATSGPSTDTQYF
TRBD1,-,TRBV7-8,TRBJ1-4,TGTGCCAGCAGGCCTGACAGGGATCGGCGGGAAAAACTGTTTTTT,CASRPDRDRREKLFF
TRBD2,-,TRBV7-8,TRBJ2-7,TGTGCCAGCAGCTCCGGGACTAGCGGGAGTTTGCGCGAGCAGTACTTC,CASSSGTSGSLREQYF
TRBD2,-,TRBV7-2,TRBJ2-2,TGTGCCAGCAGCTCGCGGACTAGCGGGGTGAACACCGGGGAGCTGTTTTTT,CASSSRTSGVNTGELFF
-,-,TRBV10-2,TRBJ1-2,TGCGCCACCACGCCGGTCCTAAACTATGGCTACACCTTC,CATTPVLNYGYTF
TRBD1,-,TRBV2,TRBJ1-2,TGTGCCAGCAGTGAATGGCAGGGGGAGGGGTATTGGGGCTACACCTTC,CASSEWQGEGYWGYTF
-,-,TRBV19,TRBJ1-1,TGTGCCAGTAGTAGTTTTATTTCGAGTGTGTTTCGAGCTTTCTTT,CASSSFISSVFRAFF
TRBD2,-,TRBV28,TRBJ2-7,TGTGCCAGCAGTTTCGGGGGGAACGAGCAGTACTTC,CASSFGGNEQYF
-,-,TRBV9,TRBJ1-1,TGTGCCAGCAGCTCAGGGTGGGGGGGTTCTGATGACACTGAAGCTTTCTTT,CASSSGWGGSDDTEAFF
TRBD1,few,TRBV19,TRBJ1-5,TGTGCCAGTAGTAAACAGGGGAATCAGCCCCAGCATTTT,CASSKQGNQPQHF
TRBD2,-,TRBV14,TRBJ2-5,TGTGCCAGCAGCCAGGCTATAGCGGGAAAGACCCAGTACTTC,CASSQAIAGKTQYF
-,-,TRBV15,TRBJ2-3,TGTGCCACCAGCAGAGTTAACAGGGTCGCAGATACGCAGTATTTT,CATSRVNRVADTQYF
-,-,TRBV5-6,TRBJ1-5,TGTGCCAGCAGCTTGCTAGAAAGTAGCAATCAGCCCCAGCATTTT,CASSLLESSNQPQHF
-,-,TRBV30,TRBJ1-3,TGTGCCTGGGCAAAAGGGTCCGGAAACACCATATATTTT,CAWAKGSGNTIYF
-,-,TRBV18,TRBJ2-7,TGTGCCAGCTCACCAGAGGACAGAAACTCCTACGAGCAGTACTTC,CASSPEDRNSYEQYF
-,-,TRBV5-1,TRBJ2-2,TGCGCCAGCAGCTTGGAATGGCGGGTGAGGGACGGGGAGCTGTTTTTT,CASSLEWRVRDGELFF
-,-,TRBV5-1,TRBJ2-1,TGCGCCAGCAGCTTGGACAGGGCCGGGACCTCGGAGCAGTTCTTC,CASSLDRAGTSEQFF
-,-,TRBV19,TRBJ1-1,TGTGCCAGTAGTGGGGGAACGGGGCTGAGGGGTACTGAAGCTTTCTTT,CASSGGTGLRGTEAFF
-,once,TRBV5-1,TRBJ2-7,TGCGCCAGCAGCTTGGTGGGGACGGCCGTGCGGGAGCAGTACTTC,CASSLVGTAVREQYF
-,-,TRBV29-1,TRBJ1-4,TGCAGCGTTGCCAAAAACAGCGGAACTAATGAAAAACTGTTTTTT,CSVAKNSGTNEKLFF
-,large,TRBV6-1,TRBJ1-5,TGTGCCAGCAGTGAAGAGGGGCCCCCTCAGCCCCAGCATTTT,CASSEEGPPQPQHF
-,-,TRBV7-8,TRBJ2-3,TGTGCCAGCAGCTCTAGTCGTGTAGATACGCAGTATTTT,CASSSSRVDTQYF
-,-,TRBV7-6,TRBJ2-7,TGTGCCAGCAGCTTAGTTGCGGGGTCCTACGAGCAGTACTTC,CASSLVAGSYEQYF
TRBD2,-,TRBV6-5,TRBJ2-3,TGTGCCAGCGGGGGGCTAGCGGGAGTTTCAGATACGCAGTATTTT,CASGGLAGVSDTQYF
-,-,TRBV7-8,TRBJ2-1,TGTGCCAGCAGCTTAGGCGATATAGGCGGGGGCACCTACAATGAGCAGTTCTTC,CASSLGDIGGGTYNEQFF
-,-,TRBV4-1,TRBJ1-2,TGCGCCAGCAGCCACCCCGGCACCCACTATGGCTACACCTTC,CASSHPGTHYGYTF
TRBD2,-,TRBV2,TRBJ2-1,TGTGCCAGCAGTGAATCGCTAGCGGGGGTAGGTGAGCAGTTCTTC,CASSESLAGVGEQFF
-,once,TRBV5-1,TRBJ2-7,TGCGCCAGCAGCAATGCGGACGGAACCTACGAGCAGTACTTC,CASSNADGTYEQYF
TRBD1,-,TRBV29-1,TRBJ2-4,TGCAGCGTGGCGGGGGACAGGGGAAACATTCAGTACTTC,CSVAGDRGNIQYF